Listed here are 2 T cell receptor beta chains from one sample, sequenced in a study of T cell responses to AZD1222 COVID-19 vaccine. Clones were read by immunoSEQ multiplex PCR, and TCRdb kept only the in-frame ones, dropping some. The sample contains over 150,000 clones, 80% to 95% of which appear only once. The sample consisted of peripheral blood, taken 28 days after the second AZD1222 dose. These TCRs come from an adult who received the AZD1222 COVID-19 vaccine.

V is TRBV5-6 and J is TRBJ1-5; weak D call: TRBD1 (5 bases). The V gene lost 1 base and the J gene lost 4 bases, with 15 bases spanning the gap. The germline V gene encodes CDR1 SGHDT and CDR2 YYEEEE. This CDR3 is 16 amino acids long. CDR3 DNA sequence: TGTGCCAGCAGCTTGATGGGGGAGGGTTGGAATCAGCCCCAGCATTTT. Protein product: CASSLMGEGWNQPQHF.

The chain couples TRBV6-2 or TRBV6-3 to TRBJ2-7; 8 bases align to TRBD1. The germline CDR1 and CDR2 sequences are MNHEY and SVGEGT. CDR3 length: 15 amino acids. Trimming took 1 base from V and 2 from J; bases not matched to a gene: 4. CDR3 amino acids: CASSYFQGAPYEQYF. The CDR3, as DNA: TGTGCCAGCAGTTACTTCCAGGGGGCCCCCTACGAGCAGTACTTC.